The present T cell receptor beta chain was sequenced within a study of blood T cell repertoires in COVID-19. In the study overall: Spain, Italy and the United States supplied samples that represented acute and convalescent COVID-19. The analysed material was cDNA or gDNA that came from T cells, B-cell-depleted T cells, or PBMCs.

Authors' methods: Estimation of nucleated cell counts relied on the amplification of reference gene primers. Some clones are missing from TCRdb's copy, which holds only in-frame ones; the method was immunoSEQ multiplex PCR. That table furnishes V, J and clone size, whereas the DNA furnished D and trimming. Of approximately 180,000 clones in the sample, around 87% were seen once. Germline CDR1 reads SGHRS; CDR2 reads YFSETQ. CDR3 length: 16 residues. Trimming left V 0 bases short and J 5 bases short, with 17 bases between. V and J are TRBV5-1 and TRBJ2-5; unclear D gene. The receptor was derived from a man aged 40-49 years with active or convalescent COVID-19. Sequences were obtained from peripheral blood. The CDR3 reads CASSLATTGLRETQYF. The DNA for the CDR3 is TGCGCCAGCAGCTTGGCCACTACCGGCCTTCGGGAGACCCAGTACTTC.